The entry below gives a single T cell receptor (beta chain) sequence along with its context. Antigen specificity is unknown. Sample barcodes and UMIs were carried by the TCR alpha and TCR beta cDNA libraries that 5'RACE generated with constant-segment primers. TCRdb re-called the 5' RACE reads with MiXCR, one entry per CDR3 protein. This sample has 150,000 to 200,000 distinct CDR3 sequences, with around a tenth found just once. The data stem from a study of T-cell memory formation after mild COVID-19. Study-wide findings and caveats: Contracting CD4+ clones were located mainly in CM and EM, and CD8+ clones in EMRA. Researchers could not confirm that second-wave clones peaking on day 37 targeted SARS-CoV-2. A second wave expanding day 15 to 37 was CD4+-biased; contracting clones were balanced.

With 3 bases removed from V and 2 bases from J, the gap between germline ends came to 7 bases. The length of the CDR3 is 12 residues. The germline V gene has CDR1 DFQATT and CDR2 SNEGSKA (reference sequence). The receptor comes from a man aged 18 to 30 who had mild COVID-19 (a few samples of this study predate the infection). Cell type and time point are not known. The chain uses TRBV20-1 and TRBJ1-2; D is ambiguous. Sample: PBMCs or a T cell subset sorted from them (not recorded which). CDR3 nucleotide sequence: TGCAGTGCTAGTCGTCAGAACTATGGCTACACCTTC. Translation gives CSASRQNYGYTF.